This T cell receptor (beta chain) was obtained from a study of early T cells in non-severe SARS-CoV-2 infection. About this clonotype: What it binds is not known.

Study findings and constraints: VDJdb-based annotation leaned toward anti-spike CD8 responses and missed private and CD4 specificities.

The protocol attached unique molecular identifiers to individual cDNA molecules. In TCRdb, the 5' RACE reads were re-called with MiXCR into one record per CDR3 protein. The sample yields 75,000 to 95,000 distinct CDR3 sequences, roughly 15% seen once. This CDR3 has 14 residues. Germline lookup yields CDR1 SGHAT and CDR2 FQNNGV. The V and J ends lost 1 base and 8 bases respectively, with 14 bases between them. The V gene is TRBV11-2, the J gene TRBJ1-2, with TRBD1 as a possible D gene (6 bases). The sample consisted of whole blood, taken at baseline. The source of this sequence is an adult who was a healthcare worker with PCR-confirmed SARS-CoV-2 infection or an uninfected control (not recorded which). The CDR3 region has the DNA TGTGCCAGCAGCTTAGGGAACAGGGTCGAAGGCTACACCTTC. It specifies CASSLGNRVEGYTF.